The next 30 T cell receptor beta chains were all read from a single sample in a study of human T cells and chemical hapten exposure. MiXCR was run by TCRdb on the RACE reads, yielding one entry per CDR3 protein. The table lists tens of thousands of distinct CDR3 sequences, 8.5% of them singletons. Time point indicated: patch test 2, 6 weeks after DPC sensitization. Sample treatment: therapeutic diphenylcyclopropenone sensitization with weekly scalp DPC. The sequencing used whole blood, collected in connection with sensitization to the hapten diphenylcyclopropenone (DPC). The receptors derive from a woman between 45 and 65 years old with alopecia areata. Some clones in this sample may be carry-over from other donors' samples.

This clonotype was seen a few times. This sequence joins TRBV5-6 and TRBJ1-4, with 10 bases that match TRBD1. Germline CDR1 reads SGHDT; CDR2 reads YYEEEE. This CDR3 comprises 14 residues. With 2 bases clipped from V and 7 bases from J, the junction kept 2 bases outside the gene matches. CDR3 nucleotides: TGTGCCAGCAGCTTCGGACAGGGGGTTGAAAAACTGTTTTTT. Translation: CASSFGQGVEKLFF.

The chain links TRBV5-4 to TRBJ1-3, with 7 bases that match TRBD1. Germline CDR1 and CDR2: SGHNT and YYREEE (reference sequence). The CDR3 extends over 15 amino acids. With V trimmed by 0 bases and J by 4 bases, 4 bases remained unmatched. The CDR3 protein is CASSLGQGGGNTIYF. The CDR3 DNA reads as TGTGCCAGCAGCTTGGGACAGGGTGGAGGAAACACCATATATTTT.

The table lists this clonotype with many counts. The rearrangement uses TRBV6-5 and TRBJ1-5, with TRBD1 matching 9 bases. Trimming cost V 6 bases and J 2 bases; bases outside gene matches: 5. The CDR3 extends over 15 amino acids. The germline gives CDR1 MNHEY, CDR2 SVGAGI. The CDR3 region is CASSSDRGGNQPQHF. Here the CDR3 DNA reads TGTGCCAGCAGCTCGGACAGGGGAGGCAATCAGCCCCAGCATTTT.

This clonotype has only a few counts. This chain uses TRBV10-3 with TRBJ2-7; TRBD1 aligns across 9 bases. V lost 3 bases, J lost 5 bases, and 8 bases stayed unmatched. The germline V gene has CDR1 ENHRY and CDR2 SYGVKD. The CDR3 loop spans 15 amino acids. The CDR3 nucleotides are TGTGCCATCAGTGACCCCACAGGGGGCCGGGACGAGCAGTACTTC. Protein sequence: CAISDPTGGRDEQYF.

This clonotype has only one observation. The CDR3 coding sequence is TGTGCCAGCAGTTTCGGGGGGGCGCGCACAGATACGCAGTATTTT. It specifies CASSFGGARTDTQYF. The V gene is TRBV12-3 or TRBV12-4, the J gene TRBJ2-3, with 8 bases lining up with TRBD2. This CDR3 region has 15 residues. With V trimmed by 3 bases and J by 1 base, 3 bases remained unmatched.

This chain's CDR3 is CASSFGDEQYF. The CDR3 coding sequence is TGTGCCAGCAGTTTCGGGGACGAGCAGTACTTC. The V gene is TRBV12-3 or TRBV12-4, the J gene TRBJ2-7, with D possibly TRBD2 on 5 matching bases. Between the trimmed V and J ends, which lost 3 bases and 5 bases, there was a span of 5 bases. This CDR3 region has 11 residues.

The V and J genes are TRBV28 and TRBJ2-7; perhaps TRBD1 as D (6 bases). The V and J ends lost 6 bases and 0 bases respectively, with 12 bases between them. The CDR3 is 14 residues long. Per the germline V gene, CDR1 is MDHEN and CDR2 is SYDVKM. The CDR3 here is CASRGQISSYEQYF. The CDR3 coding sequence is TGTGCCAGCAGAGGACAGATAAGCTCCTACGAGCAGTACTTC.

The sample holds many counts of this clonotype. This rearrangement joins TRBV6-5 to TRBJ1-1; D might be TRBD1 (5 bases). The CDR3 is made up of 15 amino acids. Trimming shortened V by 5 bases and J by 5 bases, and 18 bases separated the two germline ends. Germline V gene lookup returns CDR1 MNHEY and CDR2 SVGAGI. The CDR3 is CASSPAGRWGTEAFF. The CDR3 region has the DNA TGTGCCAGCAGTCCGGCAGGACGTTGGGGGACTGAAGCTTTCTTT.

CDR3 loop: CASSSPTGAPDTQYF. The CDR3 coding sequence is TGTGCCAGCAGCTCCCCTACGGGAGCACCAGATACGCAGTATTTT. This chain uses TRBV28 with TRBJ2-3; possibly TRBD2 for D (6 bases). Germline V CDR1 and CDR2: MDHEN, SYDVKM. The CDR3 length is 15 residues. Trimming took 6 bases from V and 4 from J, leaving 17 bases between them. Full variable domain (missing parts from reference TRBV28 and TRBJ2-3): DVKVTQSSRYLVKRTGEKVFLECVQDMDHENMFWYRQDPGLGLRLIYFSYDVKMKEKGDIPEGYSVSREKKERFSLILESASTNQTSMYLCASSSPTGAPDTQYFGPGTRLTVL.

The chain couples TRBV2 to TRBJ2-1; the match to TRBD2 covers 15 bases. Germline CDR1 and CDR2: SNHLY and FYNNEI. The CDR3 has 15 amino acids. The V segment lost 8 bases and the J segment 3 bases; nucleotides outside the gene matches: 2. The CDR3: CASGLAGGRYNEQFF. The CDR3 nucleotides read TGTGCCAGCGGACTAGCGGGGGGGCGCTACAATGAGCAGTTCTTC.

In its sample, this clonotype was seen a few times. V and J are TRBV5-4 and TRBJ1-6, with 7 bases identical to TRBD1. Looked up from germline, CDR1 is SGHNT and CDR2 is YYREEE (reference sequence). The CDR3 is 16 residues long. Losses at the gene ends were 0 bases for V and 2 bases for J; bases not matched to a gene: 2. This CDR3 reads CASSLGRGTYNSPLHF. The DNA of the CDR3 is TGTGCCAGCAGCTTGGGCAGGGGGACCTATAATTCACCCCTCCACTTT.

The chain combines TRBV9 with TRBJ2-1; tentatively, D is TRBD2 (5 bases). The germline V and J ends were trimmed by 4 bases and 7 bases, with 15 bases remaining between them. Germline V gene data show CDR1 as SGDLS and CDR2 as YYNGEE. This CDR3 has 14 residues. The CDR3 protein is CASSPSPGFNEQFF. In DNA, the CDR3 is TGTGCCAGCAGCCCATCCCCGGGGTTTAATGAGCAGTTCTTC.

This clonotype has more than one count but fewer than ten. J is TRBJ2-3 and V is TRBV28; maybe TRBD2 (6 bases). The CDR3 has 16 amino acids. Per germline, CDR1 MDHEN and CDR2 SYDVKM. The germline V and J ends were trimmed by 7 bases and 6 bases, with 23 bases remaining between them. The CDR3 DNA reads as TGTGCCAGCACATTGGGGCTAGCGCCCAAAGGGGATACGCAGTATTTT. Protein sequence: CASTLGLAPKGDTQYF.

This clonotype was recorded at least ten times. The V gene is TRBV6-5, the J gene TRBJ1-5, with D perhaps TRBD1 (5 bases). The CDR3 has 15 residues. Germline-derived CDR1 and CDR2 are MNHEY and SVGAGI. V lost 5 bases, J lost 4 bases, and 15 bases lay in between. Here the CDR3 reads CASSPNRGINQPQHF. The CDR3 nucleotides read TGTGCCAGCAGTCCGAATCGGGGGATAAATCAGCCCCAGCATTTT.

This clonotype was detected many times. The chain links TRBV6-5 to TRBJ1-6, with D maybe TRBD1 (5 bases). The CDR3 is made up of 12 amino acids. Trimming took 2 bases from V and 13 from J, leaving 9 bases between them. In germline, CDR1 is MNHEY, CDR2 SVGAGI. CDR3 nucleotides: TGTGCCAGCAGTTACGGTGGGGGTCCCCTCCACTTT. Protein: CASSYGGGPLHF.

This clonotype was seen many times. V and J are TRBV20-1 and TRBJ1-2; TRBD1 is a possible D gene (6 bases). Germline CDR1 reads DFQATT; CDR2 reads SNEGSKA (reference sequence). Trimming shortened V by 5 bases and J by 8 bases, and 18 bases separated the two germline ends. This CDR3 region has 13 residues. The CDR3 spells CSAWNPQGKGYTF. In DNA, the CDR3 is TGCAGTGCTTGGAACCCTCAGGGGAAAGGCTACACCTTC.

In its sample, this clonotype was seen a few times. The rearrangement uses TRBV20-1 and TRBJ2-4, with a weak D call TRBD2 (6 bases). Germline V lookup: CDR1 DFQATT, CDR2 SNEGSKA (reference sequence). V was cut by 3 bases and J by 0 bases, with 12 bases left in between. This CDR3 contains 15 residues. The DNA of the CDR3 is TGCAGTGCTAGGGCCCTAGCGATAGCCAAAAACATTCAGTACTTC. Translated, it gives CSARALAIAKNIQYF.

This clonotype has more than one count but fewer than ten. This CDR3 is CASSWAGQSSGNTIYF. CDR3 DNA sequence: TGTGCCAGTAGCTGGGCGGGACAATCCTCTGGAAACACCATATATTTT. The rearrangement uses TRBV19 and TRBJ1-3; the D gene is possibly TRBD1 (6 bases). This CDR3 is 16 amino acids long. V was shortened by 6 bases and J by 0 bases, with 15 bases between the two germline ends. Germline-derived CDR1 and CDR2 are LNHDA and SQIVND (reference sequence). Full variable domain (remainder filled in from reference TRBV19 and TRBJ1-3): DGGITQSPKYLFRKEGQNVTLSCEQNLNHDAMYWYRQDPGQGLRLIYYSQIVNDFQKGDIAEGYSVSREKKESFPLTVTSAQKNPTAFYLCASSWAGQSSGNTIYFGEGSWLTVV.

This clonotype was seen a few times. The V gene is TRBV5-4, the J gene TRBJ2-3, with 9 nucleotides matching TRBD2. Trimming cost V 1 base and J 3 bases; bases outside gene matches: 6. CDR1 is SGHNT and CDR2 is YYREEE in the germline V gene (reference sequence). The CDR3 sequence is 16 residues long. The CDR3 coding sequence is TGTGCCAGCAGCTTGAAGCTAGCGGGGAATACAGATACGCAGTATTTT. It yields the protein CASSLKLAGNTDTQYF.

V usage is TRBV6-5 and J usage is TRBJ1-3; D is undetermined. This CDR3 has 14 amino acids. Germline assignment: CDR1 MNHEY and CDR2 SVGAGI. The V gene lost 3 bases and the J gene lost 0 bases, with 6 bases spanning the gap. The CDR3 here is CASSYAGSGNTIYF. CDR3 DNA sequence: TGTGCCAGCAGTTATGCAGGCTCTGGAAACACCATATATTTT.

This clonotype appeared many times. The gene calls are TRBV5-1 and TRBJ1-1; maybe TRBD1 (5 bases). Per germline, CDR1 SGHRS and CDR2 YFSETQ. Trimming pared 7 bases from V and 2 bases from J, leaving 9 bases between. CDR3 length equals 12 residues. The CDR3 sequence: CASGTGNTEAFF. The CDR3 coding sequence is TGCGCCAGCGGGACGGGAAACACTGAAGCTTTCTTT.

This clonotype was picked up a small number of times. The chain employs TRBV18 and TRBJ1-3; D unresolved. CDR3 length equals 15 residues. Trimming stripped 4 bases from V and 0 bases from J, with 10 bases between. The germline V gene encodes CDR1 KGHSH and CDR2 LQKENI. The CDR3 DNA reads TGTGCCAGCTCACTTCTAGAATACTCTGGAAACACCATATATTTT. The encoded protein is CASSLLEYSGNTIYF.

This clonotype appeared a few times. The chain carries TRBV5-1 and TRBJ2-6; D call uncertain. CDR3 length: 14 amino acids. The V end was cut by 0 bases, the J end by 4 bases, with 5 bases between. Per the germline V gene, CDR1 is SGHRS and CDR2 is YFSETQ. For the CDR3, the DNA is TGCGCCAGCAGCTTGGAGGCCGGGGCCAACGTCCTGACTTTC. As protein: CASSLEAGANVLTF.

This clonotype came up many times. The gene calls are TRBV20-1 and TRBJ2-1; D possibly corresponds to TRBD2 (5 bases). Per the germline V gene, CDR1 is DFQATT and CDR2 is SNEGSKA (reference sequence). The CDR3 totals 15 residues. V shed 5 bases and J shed 3 bases, with 17 bases lying between them. In DNA form, the CDR3 reads TGCAGTGCTTATACCACTAGTGGCTTCTACAATGAGCAGTTCTTC. Its translation is CSAYTTSGFYNEQFF.

The chain uses TRBV20-1 and TRBJ2-7, with 7 bases lining up with TRBD2. CDR1 and CDR2 from the germline V gene are DFQATT and SNEGSKA (reference sequence). The V gene end was trimmed by 1 base and the J gene end by 7 bases; junction bases not matched to a gene: 10. The CDR3 is made up of 14 amino acids. In nucleotides, the CDR3 is TGCAGTGCTAGAGGTCTAGCGGTCCTGGGGGAGCAGTACTTC. It yields the protein CSARGLAVLGEQYF.

The chain employs TRBV9 and TRBJ2-5; D might be TRBD1 (6 bases). The CDR3 spans 14 residues. Trimming took 0 bases from V and 5 from J, leaving 11 bases between them. The germline gives CDR1 SGDLS, CDR2 YYNGEE. CDR3 loop: CASSVDRVRETQYF. DNA of the CDR3: TGTGCCAGCAGCGTAGACAGGGTCAGGGAGACCCAGTACTTC.

This clonotype was picked up a small number of times. The chain has TRBV18 and TRBJ2-1; 10 positions match TRBD2. The CDR3 spans 14 residues. J gave up 7 bases and V 6 bases, and 6 bases lay outside the gene matches. Germline V lookup: CDR1 KGHSH, CDR2 LQKENI. In nucleotides, the CDR3 is TGTGCCAGCTCGCCTAGCGGGAGTGGGAATGAGCAGTTCTTC. Its protein is CASSPSGSGNEQFF.

This clonotype was seen only a few times. The chain has TRBV6-5 and TRBJ1-1; D unresolved. The length of the CDR3 is 15 residues. Trimming cost V 2 bases and J 2 bases, with 12 bases left between them. Germline V gives CDR1 MNHEY, CDR2 SVGAGI. Here the CDR3 reads CASSYASAGNTEAFF. The CDR3 nucleotides read TGTGCCAGCAGTTACGCGAGCGCCGGTAACACTGAAGCTTTCTTT.

This clonotype has a single count. Possible read error: a much larger clone is one base away. The chain uses TRBV4-1 and TRBJ2-3; D is undetermined. Looked up from germline, CDR1 is MGHRA and CDR2 is YSYEKL. Trimming took 0 bases from V and 1 from J, leaving 11 bases between them. CDR3 size: 16 residues. The CDR3 sequence is CASSQDPQTRTDTQYF. In DNA, the CDR3 is TGCGCCAGCAGCCAAGATCCACAGACGCGCACAGATACGCAGTATTTT.

The V call is TRBV19, the J call TRBJ2-3; D might be TRBD2 (6 bases). Germline assignment: CDR1 LNHDA and CDR2 SQIVND (reference sequence). V was clipped by 4 bases and J by 5 bases, with 22 bases between them. The CDR3 loop spans 17 amino acids. The CDR3 coding sequence is TGTGCCAGTAGTACCCTAGGGCGGGGTGAGGATCGAGATACGCAGTATTTT. It encodes CASSTLGRGEDRDTQYF. The whole variable domain, filled in from reference TRBV19 and TRBJ2-3, reads DGGITQSPKYLFRKEGQNVTLSCEQNLNHDAMYWYRQDPGQGLRLIYYSQIVNDFQKGDIAEGYSVSREKKESFPLTVTSAQKNPTAFYLCASSTLGRGEDRDTQYFGPGTRLTVL.